This T cell receptor (beta chain) was retrieved from a study of blood T cell repertoires in COVID-19. Under the authors' procedure: Reference gene primer amplification gave nucleated cell count estimates. The table came from immunoSEQ multiplex PCR; TCRdb's copy has only in-frame clones and leaves some out. That table furnishes V, J and clone size, whereas the DNA furnished D and trimming. The sample records about 320,000 clones, around nine tenths being singletons. Cohort allocation depended upon clinical history that participants reported. The sequenced sample was PBMCs or T cells enriched from blood (not recorded which). This sequence was found in a man aged 55 to 70 who had recovered from COVID-19.

The CDR3 DNA reads as TGTGCCAGCAGCTTACAGGGGAGCTCCTATAATTCACCCCTCCACTTT. It translates to CASSLQGSSYNSPLHF. The rearrangement joins TRBV11-2 to TRBJ1-6, with TRBD1 as a possible D gene (6 bases). Germline V lookup: CDR1 SGHAT, CDR2 FQNNGV. The germline V and J ends were trimmed by 2 bases and 0 bases, with 8 bases remaining between them. This CDR3 contains 16 residues.